The source of this T cell receptor (beta chain) is a study of control samples from healthy donors and cancer patients. The repertoire was sequenced with immunoSEQ multiplex PCR; TCRdb's copy has only in-frame clones and lacks some. This sample has 84,000 or so clones; around 92% occur once, and the top ten carry 15% to 18%. CDR1 is SGDLS, CDR2 YYNGEE, per germline. V dropped 0 bases and J dropped 0; count of bases not matched to a gene: 2. The CDR3 consists of 16 residues. The receptor was derived from a man aged 25 to 40 in good health. The chain combines TRBV9 with TRBJ2-3; 9 bases line up with TRBD2. Specimen: blood. The DNA for the CDR3 is TGTGCCAGCAGCGTAGGCGGGGGGGATAGCACAGATACGCAGTATTTT. It is translated as CASSVGGGDSTDTQYF.